Below are 11 T cell receptor beta chains sequenced from a single sample in a study of OX40 agonist ivuxolimab in advanced cancers. Library preparation employed the immunoSEQ multiplex PCR assay. TCRdb re-hosts the immuneACCESS table, in-frame sequences only. Its copies lack some clones; in the studies checked, an unresolved V gene accounts for under half of them, and the cause for the rest is not known. This sample has more than 35,000 clones in its table, and roughly 80% of those were observed once. The ten largest clones capture roughly 7% of the sample. The sequencing used CD4+ or CD8+ T cells sorted from blood, collected in a trial of the OX40 agonist ivuxolimab. The receptors here all came from an adult with an advanced solid tumor such as melanoma, head and neck, liver or kidney cancer.

The DNA of the CDR3 is TGTGCCAGCAGTCCTTTGCAGACGGGAATGGAGCGGCTTGAGCAGTTCTTC. This gives the protein CASSPLQTGMERLEQFF. The V and J genes are TRBV28 and TRBJ2-1; tentative D call: TRBD2 (5 bases). Germline CDR1 MDHEN, CDR2 SYDVKM. The CDR3 extends over 17 amino acids. Trimming removed 5 bases at V and 9 bases at J, with 26 bases between.

CDR3 residues: CASSLALASGEQFF. Written as DNA, the CDR3 is TGTGCCAGCAGCTTAGCGCTAGCGAGTGGTGAGCAGTTCTTC. This chain links TRBV7-2 with TRBJ2-1, with a tentative D call TRBD2 (6 bases). The CDR3 has 14 amino acids. V gave up 0 bases and J gave up 9 bases, with 12 bases separating them. Germline V gene lookup returns CDR1 SGHTA and CDR2 FQGNSA.

The rearrangement links TRBV5-1 to TRBJ2-1; D unresolved. CDR3 length equals 15 residues. V lost 0 bases and J lost 0, with 7 bases in between. Germline lookup yields CDR1 SGHRS and CDR2 YFSETQ. The CDR3 reads CASSLELNSYNEQFF. DNA of the CDR3: TGCGCCAGCAGCTTGGAACTGAACTCCTACAATGAGCAGTTCTTC.

The chain couples TRBV30 to TRBJ1-5, with TRBD1 as a possible D gene (5 bases). The CDR3 has 15 amino acids. V dropped 0 bases and J dropped 7 bases, with 16 bases sitting between them. CDR1 is GTSNPN, CDR2 SVGIG, per germline (reference sequence). The CDR3 bases are TGTGCCTGGAGTGTTTGGGGCCAGGGTCAACAGCCCCAGCATTTT. Protein sequence: CAWSVWGQGQQPQHF.

V gene TRBV5-4 combines with J gene TRBJ2-7; the D gene is possibly TRBD2 (6 bases). The CDR3 runs 13 residues. V was shortened by 4 bases and J by 4 bases, with 12 bases between the two germline ends. Per the germline V gene, CDR1 is SGHNT and CDR2 is YYREEE (reference sequence). CDR3 bases: TGTGCCAGCAGCGGAGGGAGCCGGTACGAGCAGTACTTC. Its protein product is CASSGGSRYEQYF.

The rearrangement links TRBV25-1 to TRBJ2-1; D is ambiguous. The CDR3 covers 14 residues. From germline, CDR1 is MGHDK and CDR2 SYGVNS. V gave up 4 bases and J gave up 4 bases, with 11 bases separating them. The CDR3 DNA reads as TGTGCCAGCAGTGTAGGCGGTCTTTACAATGAGCAGTTCTTC. It encodes CASSVGGLYNEQFF.

This chain uses TRBV19 with TRBJ1-2; tentative D call: TRBD1 (5 bases). Germline V gives CDR1 LNHDA, CDR2 SQIVND (reference sequence). Trimming removed 4 bases from V and 8 bases from J, with 14 bases in between. This CDR3 region has 13 residues. As DNA, the CDR3 is TGTGCCAGTAGTACGGGACGTGCCCAGGGCTACACCTTC. Translation gives CASSTGRAQGYTF.

V is TRBV4-2 and J is TRBJ2-7; perhaps TRBD1 as D (5 bases). Trimming shortened V by 0 bases and J by 13 bases, and 13 bases separated the two germline ends. Germline values: CDR1 LGHNA, CDR2 YNFKEQ. This CDR3 comprises 12 residues. For the CDR3, the DNA is TGTGCCAGCAGCCAAGATGAGCAGGGCCAATACTTC. This encodes CASSQDEQGQYF.

The chain is built from TRBV7-7 and TRBJ2-7, with D possibly called TRBD1 or TRBD2 (5 bases each). Germline V gene data show CDR1 as SSHAT and CDR2 as FNYEAQ (reference sequence). This CDR3 has 14 amino acids. The V gene lost 1 base and the J gene lost 1 base, with 8 bases spanning the gap. The DNA for the CDR3 is TGTGCCAGCAGCTTAGGGGACCTATCCTACGAGCAGTACTTC. It codes for CASSLGDLSYEQYF.

This chain connects TRBV19 to TRBJ2-6; D may be TRBD1 or TRBD2 (5 bases each). V was clipped by 6 bases and J by 0 bases, with 9 bases between them. Germline V gene data show CDR1 as LNHDA and CDR2 as SQIVND (reference sequence). The CDR3 runs 15 residues. The CDR3 here is CASSPGTSGANVLTF. The CDR3 DNA reads TGTGCCAGTAGCCCGGGGACCTCTGGGGCCAACGTCCTGACTTTC.

V is TRBV7-9 and J is TRBJ1-5; D is unclear. CDR3 length: 13 residues. The germline V and J ends were trimmed by 4 bases and 3 bases, with 7 bases remaining between them. The germline gives CDR1 SEHNR, CDR2 FQNEAQ (reference sequence). The CDR3 protein is CASSSRDNQPQHF. The CDR3 nucleotides read TGTGCCAGCAGCTCACGGGACAATCAGCCCCAGCATTTT.